The 9 T cell receptor beta chains given below trace back to one sample, sequenced in a study of Ad26.COV2.S vaccination and SARS-CoV-2 variants. Data came from immunoSEQ multiplex PCR; TCRdb stores just in-frame clones and leaves some out. The repertoire holds around 300,000 clones, with approximately 86% as singletons. Noted treatment: some 20 received Ad26.COV2.S at low or high dose, single or two shots; roughly five received placebo; per-sample allocation not given. Sample collection was performed on day 63 after the first vaccine or placebo injection. The material was peripheral blood, obtained in a trial of Ad26.COV2.S vaccine versus placebo. The receptors derive from a person aged 18-60 years who received the Ad26.COV2.S COVID-19 vaccine or a placebo.

V usage is TRBV6-4 and J usage is TRBJ2-2, with 7 bases matching TRBD1. This CDR3 has 16 amino acids. V lost 5 bases, J lost 2 bases, and 8 bases stayed unmatched. Germline V gene data show CDR1 as MRHNA and CDR2 as SNTAGT. CDR3 region: CASSPIGTENTGELFF. In DNA form, the CDR3 reads TGTGCCAGCAGTCCCATAGGGACAGAAAACACCGGGGAGCTGTTTTTT.

The V call is TRBV5-4, the J call TRBJ2-2; TRBD2 matches at 7 bases. CDR1 and CDR2 (germline): SGHNT, YYREEE (reference sequence). This CDR3 contains 18 residues. With V trimmed by 1 base and J by 6 bases, 15 bases remained unmatched. The CDR3 reads CASSLKSGAGFTAGELFF. DNA for the CDR3: TGTGCCAGCAGCTTGAAAAGCGGGGCTGGTTTTACGGCCGGGGAGCTGTTTTTT.

Details on this clone: Additional DNA sequences in this sample encode the identical CDR3. The chain employs TRBV10-3 and TRBJ1-2; unclear D gene. The CDR3 sequence is 12 residues long. V was shortened by 0 bases and J by 5 bases, with 4 bases between the two germline ends. CDR1 ENHRY and CDR2 SYGVKD come from the germline V gene. CDR3 DNA sequence: TGTGCCATCAGTGAGTCGCGGTATGGCTACACCTTC. This translates into CAISESRYGYTF.

This chain uses TRBV12-3 or TRBV12-4 with TRBJ2-2, with D hard to call. The CDR3 totals 13 residues. V was trimmed by 4 bases and J by 5 bases, leaving 8 bases between them. CDR3 residues: CASSSTITGELFF. CDR3 sequence (DNA): TGTGCCAGCAGTTCAACAATAACCGGGGAGCTGTTTTTT.

This clone came up a few times. J is TRBJ1-6 and V is TRBV10-3; no definite D call. CDR3 length equals 12 residues. The germline V gene encodes CDR1 ENHRY and CDR2 SYGVKD. With 2 bases removed from V and 11 bases from J, the gap between germline ends came to 7 bases. The CDR3 loop is CAISEGITPLHF. In DNA, the CDR3 is TGTGCCATCAGTGAGGGTATCACACCCCTCCACTTT.

The chain carries TRBV27 and TRBJ2-5; TRBD1 aligns across 11 bases. CDR1 is MNHEY and CDR2 is SMNVEV in the germline V gene (reference sequence). The CDR3 has 16 residues. Trimming took 4 bases from V and 5 from J; bases not matched to a gene: 9. Here the CDR3 reads CASSSSGQGAWETQYF. CDR3 DNA: TGTGCCAGCAGTTCCTCCGGACAGGGGGCTTGGGAGACCCAGTACTTC.

The chain uses TRBV28 and TRBJ1-5; D is perhaps TRBD1 (5 bases). Trimming shortened V by 5 bases and J by 3 bases, and 23 bases separated the two germline ends. Germline CDR1 and CDR2: MDHEN and SYDVKM. This CDR3 region has 18 residues. CDR3 residues: CASSHPGQGEEVNQPQHF. In nucleotides, the CDR3 is TGTGCCAGCAGTCACCCGGGGCAGGGAGAAGAGGTCAATCAGCCCCAGCATTTT.

The rearrangement joins TRBV5-6 to TRBJ2-7; TRBD2 is a possible D gene (5 bases). The CDR3 totals 15 residues. Germline assignment: CDR1 SGHDT and CDR2 YYEEEE. Trimming shortened V by 4 bases and J by 3 bases, and 17 bases separated the two germline ends. CDR3 sequence (DNA): TGTGCCAGCAGCCTAAAGATACGGGAACTCTACGAGCAGTACTTC. Its translation is CASSLKIRELYEQYF.

V and J are TRBV18 and TRBJ1-5, with D perhaps TRBD1 (5 bases). Trimming stripped 2 bases from V and 1 base from J, with 12 bases between. Germline V gene sequence: CDR1 KGHSH, CDR2 LQKENI. CDR3 size: 16 residues. The CDR3 DNA follows: TGTGCCAGCTCACCATTTAGGGGAGACAGCAATCAGCCCCAGCATTTT. The encoded protein is CASSPFRGDSNQPQHF.